The T cell receptor beta chain under discussion was sequenced for a study of T cell responses to AZD1222 COVID-19 vaccine. Study-wide results and limits: Unmutated regions of variants are reportedly targeted by nearly half of spike-specific TCRs. After the peak T cell response, and only then, were repertoires sampled. Donors were chiefly white British, with a greater number of females, and clonal diversity was perhaps underestimated.

Sequencing used immunoSEQ multiplex PCR; TCRdb keeps in-frame clones, though not all of them. The sample has 110,000 to 150,000 clones; 75% to 90% are singletons. Comment on this clone: Its antigen is not identified.

CDR3 length equals 15 residues. Germline V gene lookup returns CDR1 SGHNT and CDR2 YENEEA. V was clipped by 0 bases and J by 5 bases, with 13 bases between them. The source material was peripheral blood, sampled on day 0 of AZD1222 vaccination. The V gene is TRBV11-3, the J gene TRBJ1-1; tentatively, D is TRBD1 (5 bases). The receptor was derived from an adult in good health. The CDR3 coding sequence is TGTGCCAGCAGCTTAGATCGGACGGGGGGGACTGAAGCTTTCTTT. This encodes CASSLDRTGGTEAFF. The whole variable domain, filled in from reference TRBV11-3 and TRBJ1-1, reads EAGVVQSPRYKIIEKKQPVAFWCNPISGHNTLYWYLQNLGQGPELLIRYENEEAVDDSQLPKDRFSAERLKGVDSTLKIQPAELGDSAVYLCASSLDRTGGTEAFFGQGTRLTVV.